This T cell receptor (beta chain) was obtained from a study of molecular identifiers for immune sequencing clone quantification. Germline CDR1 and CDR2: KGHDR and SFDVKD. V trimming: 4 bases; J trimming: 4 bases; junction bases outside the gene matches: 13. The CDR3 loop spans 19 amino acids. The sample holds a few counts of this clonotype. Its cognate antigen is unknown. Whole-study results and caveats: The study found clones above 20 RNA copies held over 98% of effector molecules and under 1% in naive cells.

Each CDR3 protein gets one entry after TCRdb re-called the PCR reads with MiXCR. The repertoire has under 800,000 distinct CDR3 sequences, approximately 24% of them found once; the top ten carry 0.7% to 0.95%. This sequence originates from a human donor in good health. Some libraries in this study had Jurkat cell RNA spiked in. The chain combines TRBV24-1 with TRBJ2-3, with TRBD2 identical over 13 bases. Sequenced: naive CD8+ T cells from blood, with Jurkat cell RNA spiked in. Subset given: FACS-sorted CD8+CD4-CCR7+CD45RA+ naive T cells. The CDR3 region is CATSDPGTSGVAGPDTQYF. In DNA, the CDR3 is TGTGCCACCAGTGACCCCGGGACTAGCGGGGTGGCAGGGCCAGATACGCAGTATTTT.